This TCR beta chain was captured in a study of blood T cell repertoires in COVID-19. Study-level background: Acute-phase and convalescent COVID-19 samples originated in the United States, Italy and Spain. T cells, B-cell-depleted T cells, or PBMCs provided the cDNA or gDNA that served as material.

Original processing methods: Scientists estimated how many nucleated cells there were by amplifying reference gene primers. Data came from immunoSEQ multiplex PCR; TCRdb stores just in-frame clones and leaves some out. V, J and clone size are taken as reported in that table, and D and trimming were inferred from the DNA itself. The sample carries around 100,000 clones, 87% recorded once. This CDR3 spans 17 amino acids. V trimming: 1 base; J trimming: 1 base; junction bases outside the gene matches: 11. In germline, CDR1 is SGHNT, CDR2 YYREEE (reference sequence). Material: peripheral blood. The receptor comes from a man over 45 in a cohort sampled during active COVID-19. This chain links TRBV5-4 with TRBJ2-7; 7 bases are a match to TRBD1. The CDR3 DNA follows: TGTGCCAGCAGCTTGAAAGGGGGCACCCGCCCTTCCTACGAGCAGTACTTC. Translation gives CASSLKGGTRPSYEQYF. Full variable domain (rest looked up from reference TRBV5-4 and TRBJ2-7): ETGVTQSPTHLIKTRGQQVTLRCSSQSGHNTVSWYQQALGQGPQFIFQYYREEENGRGNFPPRFSGLQFPNYSSELNVNALELDDSALYLCASSLKGGTRPSYEQYFGPGTRLTVT.